The present TCR beta chain was sequenced within a study of blood T cell repertoires in COVID-19. TCRdb's copy holds only in-frame clones and misses some; the assay was immunoSEQ multiplex PCR. The sample carries about 110,000 clones, around 82% recorded once. V was trimmed by 3 bases and J by 4 bases, leaving 13 bases between them. The CDR3 loop spans 15 amino acids. Per the germline V gene, CDR1 is LGHNA and CDR2 is YSLEER. This rearrangement joins TRBV4-3 to TRBJ2-1, with D possibly being TRBD1 (6 bases). The TCR was taken from a human donor in a cohort sampled during active or convalescent COVID-19. The sequencing sample was made of peripheral blood. This chain's CDR3 is CASSHDYTGYNEQFF. The CDR3 DNA reads TGCGCCAGCAGCCATGACTACACAGGGTACAATGAGCAGTTCTTC.